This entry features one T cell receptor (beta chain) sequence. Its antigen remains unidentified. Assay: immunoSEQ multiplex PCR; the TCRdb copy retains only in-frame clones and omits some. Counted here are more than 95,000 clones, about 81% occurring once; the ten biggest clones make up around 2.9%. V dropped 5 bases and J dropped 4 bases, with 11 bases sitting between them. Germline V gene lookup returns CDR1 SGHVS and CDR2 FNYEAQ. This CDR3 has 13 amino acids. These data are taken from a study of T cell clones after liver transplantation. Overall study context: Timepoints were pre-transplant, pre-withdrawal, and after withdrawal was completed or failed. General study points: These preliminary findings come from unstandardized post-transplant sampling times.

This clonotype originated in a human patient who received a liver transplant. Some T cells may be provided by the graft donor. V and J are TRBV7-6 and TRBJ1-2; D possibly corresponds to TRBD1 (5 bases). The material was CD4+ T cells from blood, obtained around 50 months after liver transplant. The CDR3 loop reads CASSGDGIYGYTF. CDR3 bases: TGTGCCAGCAGCGGGGACGGGATCTATGGCTACACCTTC.